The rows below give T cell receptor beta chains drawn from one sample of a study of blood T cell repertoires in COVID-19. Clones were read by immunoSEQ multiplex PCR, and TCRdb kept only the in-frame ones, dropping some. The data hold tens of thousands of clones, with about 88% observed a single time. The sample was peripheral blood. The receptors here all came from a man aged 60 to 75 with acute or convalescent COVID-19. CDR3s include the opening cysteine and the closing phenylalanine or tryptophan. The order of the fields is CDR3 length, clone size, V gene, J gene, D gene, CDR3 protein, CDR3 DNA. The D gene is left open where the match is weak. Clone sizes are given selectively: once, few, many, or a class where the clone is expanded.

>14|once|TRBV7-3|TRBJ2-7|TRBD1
CASSRGQQPYEQYF
TGTGCCAGCAGTAGGGGACAGCAGCCCTACGAGCAGTACTTC
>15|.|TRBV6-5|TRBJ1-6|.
CASRGSLTYNSPLHF
TGTGCCAGCAGGGGCAGCCTGACCTATAATTCACCCCTCCACTTT
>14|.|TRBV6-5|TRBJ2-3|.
CASSYSRITDTQYF
TGTGCCAGCAGTTACTCGAGGATAACAGATACGCAGTATTTT
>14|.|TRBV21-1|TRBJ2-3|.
CASSGQGITDTQYF
TGTGCCAGCAGCGGTCAGGGGATCACAGATACGCAGTATTTT
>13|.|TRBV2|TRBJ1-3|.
CASTEGRANTIYF
TGTGCCAGCACCGAGGGTAGGGCAAACACCATATATTTT
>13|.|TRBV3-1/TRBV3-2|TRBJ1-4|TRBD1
CASRTGGEGKLFF
TGTGCCAGCAGGACAGGGGGCGAAGGGAAACTGTTTTTT
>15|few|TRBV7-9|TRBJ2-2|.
CASSLAKASTGELFF
TGTGCCAGCAGCTTAGCTAAGGCTAGCACCGGGGAGCTGTTTTTT
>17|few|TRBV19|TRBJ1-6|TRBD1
CASSPYRGRSIDSPLHF
TGTGCCAGTAGTCCGTACAGGGGGCGGAGTATTGATTCACCCCTCCACTTT
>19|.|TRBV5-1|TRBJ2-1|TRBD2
CASSPPAGAPLSSYNEQFF
TGCGCCAGCAGCCCCCCGGCGGGAGCTCCACTCAGCTCCTACAATGAGCAGTTCTTC
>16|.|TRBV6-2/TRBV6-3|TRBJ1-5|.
CASSYSSYRLSQPQHF
TGTGCCAGCAGTTACTCTTCCTACCGGTTAAGTCAGCCCCAGCATTTT
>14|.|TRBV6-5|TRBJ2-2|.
CASSGARNTGELFF
TGTGCCAGCAGCGGTGCGAGGAACACCGGGGAGCTGTTTTTT
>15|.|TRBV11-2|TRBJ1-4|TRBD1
CASSWDRTGGEKLFF
TGTGCCAGCAGCTGGGATCGGACAGGGGGCGAAAAACTGTTTTTT
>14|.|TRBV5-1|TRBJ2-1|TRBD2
CASSLETSGHEQFF
TGCGCCAGCAGCTTGGAGACTAGCGGCCATGAGCAGTTCTTC
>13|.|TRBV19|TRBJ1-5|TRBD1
CASSIGTGVTQHF
TGTGCCAGTAGTATAGGGACAGGGGTGACCCAGCATTTT
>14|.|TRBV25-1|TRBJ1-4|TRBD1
CASSAVGGAEKLFF
TGTGCCAGCAGTGCAGTAGGGGGCGCGGAAAAACTGTTTTTT
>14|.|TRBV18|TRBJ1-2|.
CASSPRSGNDGYTF
TGTGCCAGCTCACCCCGCTCGGGGAATGATGGCTACACCTTC
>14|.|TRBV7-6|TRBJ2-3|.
CASSSQGWLDTQYF
TGTGCCAGCAGCTCCCAGGGGTGGCTCGATACGCAGTATTTT
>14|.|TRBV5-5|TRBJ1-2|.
CASSLATGTYGYTF
TGTGCCAGCAGCTTGGCCACAGGGACCTATGGCTACACCTTC
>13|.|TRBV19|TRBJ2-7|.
CASSVEGAYEQYF
TGTGCCAGTAGTGTAGAGGGAGCCTACGAGCAGTACTTC
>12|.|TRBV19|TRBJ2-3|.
CASRSSQDTQYF
TGTGCCAGTAGGAGTAGCCAAGATACGCAGTATTTT
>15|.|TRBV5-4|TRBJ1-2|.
CASSLGTDLNYGYTF
TGTGCCAGCAGCTTGGGTACAGACCTTAACTATGGCTACACCTTC
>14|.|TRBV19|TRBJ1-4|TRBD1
CASRGTTGAEKLFF
TGTGCCAGTAGGGGAACCACAGGGGCTGAGAAACTGTTTTTT
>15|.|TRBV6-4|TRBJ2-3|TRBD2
CASSRAGGRTDTQYF
TGTGCCAGCAGTCGCGCGGGGGGGAGGACAGATACGCAGTATTTT
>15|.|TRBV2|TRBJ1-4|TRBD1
CASSEGDSNNEKLFF
TGTGCCAGCAGTGAGGGGGACAGTAATAATGAAAAACTGTTTTTT
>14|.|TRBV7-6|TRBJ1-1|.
CASSFGESFTEAFF
TGTGCCAGCAGCTTCGGAGAGTCTTTCACTGAAGCTTTCTTT
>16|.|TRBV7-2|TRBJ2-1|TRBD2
CASSLVASGGLNEQFF
TGTGCCAGCAGCTTAGTCGCTAGCGGGGGGTTAAATGAGCAGTTCTTC
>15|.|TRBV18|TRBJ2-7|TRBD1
CASSTGTVSSYEQYF
TGTGCCAGCTCAACCGGGACAGTGAGCTCCTACGAGCAGTACTTC
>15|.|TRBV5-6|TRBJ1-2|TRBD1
CASSLWDREGTGYTF
TGTGCCAGCAGCTTATGGGACAGGGAAGGGACGGGCTACACCTTC
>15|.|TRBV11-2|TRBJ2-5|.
CASSSAHRDQETQYF
TGTGCCAGCAGCTCAGCCCACAGGGACCAAGAGACCCAGTACTTC